This T cell receptor (beta chain) emerged from a study of metastatic and nonmetastatic thyroid tumors. Study-wide points: In both blood and tumor samples, TCR beta diversity was reported significantly higher for malignant than benign nodules.

Every patient underwent thyroid surgery untreated. On this clone itself: Its antigen is not known.

Germline V gene data show CDR1 as MNHEY and CDR2 as SVGAGI. This CDR3 contains 16 residues. V was cut by 0 bases and J by 3 bases, with 11 bases left in between. Original data processing: In papillary thyroid cancer, a distant-metastasis classifier was built using CDR3 differences across clinicopathological groups. From the PCR reads, TCRdb re-called clones with MiXCR. TCRdb assigned the V and J calls; the authors' analysis was not used. The sample lists 30,000 to 40,000 clones, roughly a sixth occurring once. The receptor was derived from a male donor with papillary thyroid cancer or a benign thyroid nodule (not recorded which). Some clones in this sample may be carry-over from other donors' samples. The rearrangement uses TRBV6-5 and TRBJ2-2; TRBD2 might be the D (6 bases). The sample taken for sequencing was blood. The CDR3 spells CASSYSNQRDTGELFF. The CDR3 nucleotides read TGTGCCAGCAGTTACTCGAACCAGCGGGACACCGGGGAGCTGTTTTTT.